This record concerns one T cell receptor beta chain sequence. The data were taken from a study of neoadjuvant anti-PD-1 for oral cavity cancer. The V end was cut by 5 bases, the J end by 0 bases, with 7 bases between. Germline V CDR1 and CDR2: LGHNA, YSLEER. This CDR3 contains 14 residues. Documented time point: after neoadjuvant nivolumab, at surgical resection. PBMC libraries mostly used roughly 500 ng of input genomic DNA, with six replicates per sample. Here immunoSEQ multiplex PCR was the method, and the copy in TCRdb shows in-frame clones only, minus some. The profile shows 33,000 or so clones, 80% of them singletons.

This receptor was obtained from a person between 40 and 85 years old with oral cavity squamous cell carcinoma. The V call is TRBV4-3, the J call TRBJ1-4; no reliable D call. The sample was PBMCs, taken after nivolumab (anti-PD-1) treatment. In DNA, the CDR3 is TGCGCCAGCAGCTTCGACGCAACTAATGAAAAACTGTTTTTT. As protein: CASSFDATNEKLFF.